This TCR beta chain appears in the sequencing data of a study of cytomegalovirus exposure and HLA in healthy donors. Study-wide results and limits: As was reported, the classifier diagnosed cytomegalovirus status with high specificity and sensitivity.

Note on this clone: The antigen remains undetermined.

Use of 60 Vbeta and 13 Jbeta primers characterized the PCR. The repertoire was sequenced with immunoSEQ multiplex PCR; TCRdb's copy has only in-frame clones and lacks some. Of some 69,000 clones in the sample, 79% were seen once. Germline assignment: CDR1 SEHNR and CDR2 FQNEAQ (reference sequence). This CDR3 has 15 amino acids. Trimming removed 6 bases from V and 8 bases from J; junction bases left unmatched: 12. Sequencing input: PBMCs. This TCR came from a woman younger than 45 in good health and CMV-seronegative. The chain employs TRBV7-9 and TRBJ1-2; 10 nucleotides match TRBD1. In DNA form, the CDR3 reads TGTGCCAGCAGTCGAGACGCGACAGGGGGCGGGGGCTACACCTTC. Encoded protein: CASSRDATGGGGYTF.